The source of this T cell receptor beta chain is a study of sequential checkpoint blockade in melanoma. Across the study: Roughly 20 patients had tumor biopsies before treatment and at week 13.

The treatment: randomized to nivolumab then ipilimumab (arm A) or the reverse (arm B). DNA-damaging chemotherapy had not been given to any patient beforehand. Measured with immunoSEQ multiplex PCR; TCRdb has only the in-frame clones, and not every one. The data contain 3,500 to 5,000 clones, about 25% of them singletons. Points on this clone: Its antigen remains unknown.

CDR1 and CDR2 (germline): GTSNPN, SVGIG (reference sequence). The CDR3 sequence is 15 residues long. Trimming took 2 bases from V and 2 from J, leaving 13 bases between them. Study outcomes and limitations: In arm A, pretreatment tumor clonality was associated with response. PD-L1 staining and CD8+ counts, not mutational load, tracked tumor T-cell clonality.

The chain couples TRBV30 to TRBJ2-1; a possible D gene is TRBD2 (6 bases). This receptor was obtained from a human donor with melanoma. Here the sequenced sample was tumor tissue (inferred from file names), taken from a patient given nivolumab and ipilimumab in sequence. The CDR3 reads CAWSWGRRPYNEQFF. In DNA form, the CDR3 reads TGTGCCTGGAGTTGGGGGAGGCGCCCCTACAATGAGCAGTTCTTC. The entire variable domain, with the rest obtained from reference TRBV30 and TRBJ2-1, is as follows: SQTIHQWPATLVQPVGSPLSLECTVEGTSNPNLYWYRQAAGRGLQLLFYSVGIGQISSEVPQNLSASRPQDRQFILSSKKLLLSDSGFYLCAWSWGRRPYNEQFFGPGTRLTVL.